One and the same sample provided the 3 T cell receptor beta chains below, sequenced in a study of memory CD4+ T cells and cytomegalovirus serostatus. Profiling relied on immunoSEQ multiplex PCR, and the TCRdb table lists in-frame clones only, not all of them. The sample holds around 50,000 clones, just under 80% seen once. The sort gate was single viable CD3+CD4+CD8-CD45RO+ cells for memory CD4+ T cells. Sample: memory CD4+ T cells from blood. The receptors derive from an adult in good health and CMV-seronegative.

The gene calls are TRBV6-5 and TRBJ2-1, with a possible D match to TRBD2 (5 bases). CDR1 is MNHEY and CDR2 is SVGAGI in the germline V gene. Trimming took off 5 bases at V and 10 bases at J, with 12 bases between the two ends. This CDR3 contains 12 residues. DNA of the CDR3: TGTGCCAGCAGTCCCCTAGGACTCGAGCAGTTCTTC. It yields the protein CASSPLGLEQFF.

This clone was seen only once. The chain combines TRBV4-1 with TRBJ2-7, with D uncertain. Trimming removed 0 bases at V and 6 bases at J, with 12 bases between. This CDR3 is built from 14 residues. CDR1 MGHRA and CDR2 YSYEKL come from the germline V gene. As DNA, the CDR3 is TGCGCCAGCAGCCAAGATCAAAGGGTTGGCGAGCAGTACTTC. Its protein product is CASSQDQRVGEQYF.

J is TRBJ1-3 and V is TRBV28; D gene unclear. The CDR3 runs 12 residues. V dropped 6 bases and J dropped 4 bases, with 7 bases sitting between them. Germline V lookup: CDR1 MDHEN, CDR2 SYDVKM. The CDR3 sequence is CASSRAGNTIYF. CDR3 coding DNA: TGTGCCAGCAGCCGAGCGGGAAACACCATATATTTT.